Below are 29 T cell receptor beta chains sequenced from a single sample in a study of blood T cell repertoires in COVID-19. The protocol was immunoSEQ multiplex PCR, while the TCRdb copy is restricted to in-frame clones and leaves out a portion. The sample comprises around 99,000 clones, around 74% of which are singletons, and around a sixth rests with the top ten. What was sequenced was peripheral blood. These receptors originate from a woman over 75 with active or convalescent COVID-19.

The chain has TRBV5-6 and TRBJ2-3, with a possible D match to TRBD1 (7 bases). The V gene's germline CDR1 is SGHDT and CDR2 YYEEEE. The length of the CDR3 is 16 residues. The V end was cut by 4 bases, the J end by 7 bases, with 22 bases between. The CDR3 sequence: CASSTLGGQIIYTQYF. DNA of the CDR3: TGTGCCAGCAGCACCCTCGGGGGACAGATTATTTATACGCAGTATTTT.

The rearrangement joins TRBV11-2 to TRBJ2-3; no definite D call. The CDR3 spans 15 residues. The germline V gene has CDR1 SGHAT and CDR2 FQNNGV. The V end was cut by 1 base, the J end by 1 base, with 9 bases between. The CDR3 DNA follows: TGTGCCAGCAGCTTAGCCCCAGGTCGCACAGATACGCAGTATTTT. Amino acids: CASSLAPGRTDTQYF.

J is TRBJ2-1 and V is TRBV6-2 or TRBV6-3, with 11 bases matching TRBD2. After removal of 4 bases from V and 6 bases from J, the junction contained 11 bases not matched to a gene. The CDR3 is 17 amino acids. Germline V gene lookup returns CDR1 MNHEY and CDR2 SVGEGT. The CDR3 spells CASSSAKGSGRGNEQFF. The CDR3 nucleotides are TGTGCCAGCAGTTCAGCCAAGGGTAGCGGGAGGGGCAATGAGCAGTTCTTC.

The J gene is TRBJ2-1, the V gene TRBV7-2, with 8 bases that match TRBD2. Germline trimming cut 7 bases from V and 3 bases from J; bases unmatched to any gene: 8. The germline V gene has CDR1 SGHTA and CDR2 FQGNSA. The CDR3 consists of 15 residues. CDR3 protein: CASTGLALIYNEQFF. CDR3 in DNA: TGTGCCAGCACCGGACTAGCATTGATCTACAATGAGCAGTTCTTC. Filled out from reference TRBV7-2 and TRBJ2-1, the complete variable domain reads GAGVSQSPSNKVTEKGKDVELRCDPISGHTALYWYRQSLGQGLEFLIYFQGNSAPDKSGLPSDRFSAERTGGSVSTLTIQRTQQEDSAVYLCASTGLALIYNEQFFGPGTRLTVL.

The V gene is TRBV5-4, the J gene TRBJ2-5, with a weak D call TRBD2 (6 bases). The germline V gene has CDR1 SGHNT and CDR2 YYREEE (reference sequence). V lost 4 bases, J lost 1 base, and 11 bases lay in between. CDR3 size: 14 residues. The CDR3: CASSPGGVQETQYF. CDR3 DNA sequence: TGTGCCAGCAGCCCGGGCGGGGTCCAAGAGACCCAGTACTTC.

This chain joins TRBV7-6 and TRBJ2-7; 10 bases are a match to TRBD1. Germline assignment: CDR1 SGHVS and CDR2 FNYEAQ. V shed 2 bases and J 3 bases; nucleotides not matched to a gene: 7. CDR3 length: 16 residues. In DNA, the CDR3 is TGTGCCAGCAGCTTAAATGGACAGGGGGAATTCTACGAGCAGTACTTC. Amino acids: CASSLNGQGEFYEQYF.

The sample holds one count of this clone. The CDR3 spells CASSQSPDRVVGDNEKLFF. The CDR3 bases are TGTGCCAGCAGCCAATCTCCCGACAGGGTAGTGGGGGATAATGAAAAACTGTTTTTT. The genes are TRBV4-2 and TRBJ1-4; TRBD1 agrees at 7 bases. CDR1 LGHNA and CDR2 YNFKEQ come from the germline V gene. This CDR3 is built from 19 residues. The V and J ends lost 2 bases and 4 bases, in that order; junction bases with no gene match: 16.

The chain employs TRBV10-2 and TRBJ2-2; the match to TRBD1 covers 10 bases. This CDR3 is built from 18 residues. The germline gives CDR1 WSHSY, CDR2 SAAADI. V was pared by 6 bases and J by 5 bases, with 15 bases of the junction left unmatched. The CDR3 loop is CASRDPGTGASGTGELFF. In DNA form, the CDR3 reads TGCGCCAGCAGGGACCCTGGGACAGGGGCGTCGGGGACCGGGGAGCTGTTTTTT.

This chain joins TRBV7-9 and TRBJ2-1; 9 bases fit TRBD1. Germline V CDR1 and CDR2: SEHNR, FQNEAQ (reference sequence). Germline trimming cut 5 bases from V and 4 bases from J; bases unmatched to any gene: 9. The CDR3 loop spans 16 amino acids. CDR3 DNA: TGTGCCAGCAGCCCAATGGGGACAGGGTTATACAATGAGCAGTTCTTC. As protein: CASSPMGTGLYNEQFF. The full variable domain, in which reference TRBV7-9 and TRBJ2-1 provide the parts outside the CDR3, is DTGVSQNPRHKITKRGQNVTFRCDPISEHNRLYWYRQTLGQGPEFLTYFQNEAQLEKSRLLSDRFSAERPKGSFSTLEIQRTEQGDSAMYLCASSPMGTGLYNEQFFGPGTRLTVL.

In its sample, this clone was seen once. J is TRBJ2-5 and V is TRBV7-6, with 12 nucleotides matching TRBD2. This CDR3 is built from 16 residues. The germline CDR1 and CDR2 sequences are SGHVS and FNYEAQ. The V gene end was trimmed by 1 base and the J gene end by 5 bases; junction bases not matched to a gene: 5. In DNA form, the CDR3 reads TGTGCCAGCAGCTTAGTGGCTAGCGGGAGGGGGGAGACCCAGTACTTC. Protein: CASSLVASGRGETQYF.

The chain has TRBV28 and TRBJ2-1, with 10 nucleotides matching TRBD1. Losses at the gene ends were 4 bases for V and 3 bases for J; bases not matched to a gene: 3. Germline V lookup: CDR1 MDHEN, CDR2 SYDVKM. The length of the CDR3 is 15 residues. The CDR3 region has the DNA TGTGCCAGCAGTTCGGGACAGGGGTTCTACAATGAGCAGTTCTTC. Encoded protein: CASSSGQGFYNEQFF. The complete variable domain, with remaining parts taken from reference TRBV28 and TRBJ2-1, reads DVKVTQSSRYLVKRTGEKVFLECVQDMDHENMFWYRQDPGLGLRLIYFSYDVKMKEKGDIPEGYSVSREKKERFSLILESASTNQTSMYLCASSSGQGFYNEQFFGPGTRLTVL.

The chain has TRBV11-2 and TRBJ2-5; 13 bases are a match to TRBD2. J lost 5 bases, V lost 5 bases, and 8 bases had no gene match. The germline gives CDR1 SGHAT, CDR2 FQNNGV. There are 16 residues in the CDR3. This chain's CDR3 is CASSRLAGGLGETQYF. The CDR3 DNA follows: TGTGCCAGCAGCCGACTAGCGGGAGGATTAGGGGAGACCCAGTACTTC.

The chain employs TRBV3-1 (or the pseudogene TRBV3-2) and TRBJ2-1; 16 nucleotides line up with TRBD2. The V gene end was trimmed by 3 bases and the J gene end by 8 bases; junction bases not matched to a gene: 1. The CDR3 spans 15 residues. Germline CDR1 LGHDT, CDR2 YNNKEL (reference sequence). CDR3 coding DNA: TGTGCCAGCAGCCAGGGACTAGCGGGAGGGGATGAGCAGTTCTTC. Translated: CASSQGLAGGDEQFF.

The CDR3 spells CASSPVYEQFF. CDR3 nucleotide sequence: TGTGCCAGCAGTCCGGTGTATGAGCAGTTCTTC. The rearrangement uses TRBV6-1 and TRBJ2-1; D is uncertain. Germline CDR1 is MNHNS and CDR2 is SASEGT. The V end was cut by 5 bases, the J end by 8 bases, with 7 bases between. This CDR3 region has 11 residues.

The chain couples TRBV5-1 to TRBJ2-7; the match to TRBD1 covers 7 bases. The length of the CDR3 is 15 residues. From germline, CDR1 is SGHRS and CDR2 YFSETQ. J gave up 3 bases and V 3 bases, and 9 bases lay outside the gene matches. DNA for the CDR3: TGCGCCAGCAGCTCCGGACGGACAGGAAACTACGAGCAGTACTTC. Residues: CASSSGRTGNYEQYF.

J is TRBJ2-3 and V is TRBV10-3; 9 bases fit TRBD2. The CDR3 length is 17 residues. The J segment lost 4 bases and the V segment lost 0 bases, leaving 8 bases of the junction unmatched. Germline CDR1 and CDR2: ENHRY and SYGVKD. In DNA, the CDR3 is TGTGCCATCAGTGAGTCGAGGGTAGCGGGAGTTCCAGATACGCAGTATTTT. Translated, it gives CAISESRVAGVPDTQYF.

A remark on this clone: An end of the junction differs from the germline gene, which may be a read error. This rearrangement joins TRBV5-1 to TRBJ2-7; possible D gene TRBD1, 6 bases. The germline gives CDR1 SGHRS, CDR2 YFSETQ. The CDR3 has 14 amino acids. CDR3 in amino acids: CASTISQGSYEQYF. The CDR3 DNA sequence: TGTGCCAGCACCATCTCACAGGGATCCTACGAGCAGTACTTC.

DNA of the CDR3: TGTGCCAGCAGCTCCCGCGAGAGCACTGAAGCTTTCTTT. Protein sequence: CASSSRESTEAFF. V usage is TRBV7-9 and J usage is TRBJ1-1; D is undetermined. Trimming took 4 bases from V and 4 from J, leaving 10 bases between them. The CDR3 totals 13 residues. Germline-derived CDR1 and CDR2 are SEHNR and FQNEAQ (reference sequence). The full variable domain, rest sourced from reference TRBV7-9 and TRBJ1-1, is DTGVSQNPRHKITKRGQNVTFRCDPISEHNRLYWYRQTLGQGPEFLTYFQNEAQLEKSRLLSDRFSAERPKGSFSTLEIQRTEQGDSAMYLCASSSRESTEAFFGQGTRLTVV.

V gene TRBV28 combines with J gene TRBJ2-2; possible D gene TRBD1, 6 bases. The CDR3 extends over 13 amino acids. Germline-derived CDR1 and CDR2 are MDHEN and SYDVKM. V was cut by 10 bases and J by 0 bases, with 9 bases left in between. The CDR3 region has the DNA TGTGCCACCACAGGGTCGAACACCGGGGAGCTGTTTTTT. It encodes CATTGSNTGELFF.

The gene calls are TRBV9 and TRBJ2-1, with 14 positions matching TRBD2. Germline V gene sequence: CDR1 SGDLS, CDR2 YYNGEE. V gave up 3 bases and J gave up 1 base; unmatched junction bases: 9. CDR3 length equals 19 residues. The CDR3 reads CASSGGPGLAGASYNEQFF. The CDR3 region has the DNA TGTGCCAGCAGCGGGGGTCCGGGACTAGCGGGAGCGTCCTACAATGAGCAGTTCTTC.

The chain has TRBV7-8 and TRBJ1-5, with no clear D. V gave up 4 bases and J gave up 0 bases, with 22 bases separating them. This CDR3 spans 19 amino acids. CDR1 and CDR2 from the germline V gene are SGHVS and FQNEAQ. For the CDR3, the DNA is TGTGCCAGCAGCTCGAAAGAAAGGACTTTCGTTACTAGCAATCAGCCCCAGCATTTT. Encoded protein: CASSSKERTFVTSNQPQHF.

This rearrangement joins TRBV5-1 to TRBJ2-1, with 9 bases fitting TRBD2. V lost 3 bases to trimming and J lost 0 bases; unmatched junction nucleotides: 7. The CDR3 is 17 amino acids. Germline V lookup: CDR1 SGHRS, CDR2 YFSETQ. The CDR3 spells CASSSTFSGSSYNEQFF. As DNA, the CDR3 is TGCGCCAGCAGCTCTACCTTTAGCGGGAGCTCCTACAATGAGCAGTTCTTC. Supplemented by reference TRBV5-1 and TRBJ2-1, the full variable domain reads KAGVTQTPRYLIKTRGQQVTLSCSPISGHRSVSWYQQTPGQGLQFLFEYFSETQRNKGNFPGRFSGRQFSNSRSEMNVSTLELGDSALYLCASSSTFSGSSYNEQFFGPGTRLTVL.

This clone was picked up a small number of times. The rearrangement joins TRBV5-1 to TRBJ2-3, with a weak D call TRBD1 (6 bases). From germline, CDR1 is SGHRS and CDR2 YFSETQ. Trimming removed 4 bases at V and 2 bases at J, with 11 bases between. CDR3 length: 14 residues. The CDR3 here is CASSQGTTTDTQYF. The CDR3 region has the DNA TGCGCCAGCAGCCAGGGGACAACCACAGATACGCAGTATTTT.

J is TRBJ2-7 and V is TRBV28, with D perhaps TRBD1 (5 bases). In germline, CDR1 is MDHEN, CDR2 SYDVKM. V was shortened by 6 bases and J by 0 bases, with 15 bases between the two germline ends. CDR3 size: 15 residues. The CDR3 loop is CASSLDISISYEQYF. The CDR3 bases are TGTGCCAGCAGCTTGGACATATCAATCTCCTACGAGCAGTACTTC.

V is TRBV28 and J is TRBJ2-1, with 9 bases matching TRBD1. The CDR3 has 15 residues. CDR1 and CDR2 from the germline V gene are MDHEN and SYDVKM. With V trimmed by 2 bases and J by 3 bases, 2 bases remained unmatched. The CDR3 reads CASSLTGGHYNEQFF. The CDR3 DNA reads TGTGCCAGCAGTTTAACAGGGGGCCACTACAATGAGCAGTTCTTC.

The chain employs TRBV12-3 or TRBV12-4 and TRBJ1-1; no reliable D call. The CDR3 extends over 12 amino acids. V lost 7 bases, J lost 3 bases, and 9 bases lay in between. CDR3 protein: CASTRRDTEAFF. The CDR3 bases are TGTGCCAGCACCCGGAGGGACACTGAAGCTTTCTTT.

This chain joins TRBV2 and TRBJ1-5, with 7 nucleotides matching TRBD1. The J segment lost 4 bases and the V segment lost 3 bases, leaving 9 bases of the junction unmatched. CDR1 is SNHLY, CDR2 FYNNEI, per germline. There are 16 residues in the CDR3. The CDR3 reads CASSDGQGDRNQPQHF. In DNA, the CDR3 is TGTGCCAGCAGTGACGGGCAGGGGGATAGGAATCAGCCCCAGCATTTT.

The genes are TRBV6-5 and TRBJ2-7, with TRBD1 matching over 7 bases. The CDR3 consists of 14 residues. CDR1 and CDR2 from the germline V gene are MNHEY and SVGAGI. The ends lost 5 bases at V and 3 bases at J; junction bases unmatched: 7. The chain's CDR3 is CASSRQGVNYEQYF. CDR3 DNA sequence: TGTGCCAGCAGTCGTCAGGGGGTTAACTACGAGCAGTACTTC.

In the case of this clone: At the DNA level, this CDR3 is encoded by other sequences in the same sample as well. The chain uses TRBV18 and TRBJ1-1; D might be TRBD1 (5 bases). CDR1 and CDR2 from the germline V gene are KGHSH and LQKENI. The CDR3 extends over 12 amino acids. The ends were cut back, 5 bases at V and 7 bases at J, with 11 bases in the middle. The CDR3 DNA is TGTGCCAGCTCAACTGGCCAGGGTGAAGCTTTCTTT. Translation gives CASSTGQGEAFF.